The entry below gives a single T cell receptor (beta chain) sequence along with its context. Its antigen is still unknown. Random hexamers served to reverse transcribe roughly 0.45 to 1 ug RNA. The TCR beta CDR3 was amplified by immunoSEQ multiplex PCR across 54 Vbeta, 13 Jbeta. TCRdb re-derived calls from the immunoSEQ multiplex PCR reads in MiXCR, one entry per CDR3 protein. Of about 140,000 distinct CDR3 sequences in the sample, roughly 95% were seen once. The data originate from a study of CD8 T cells in Susac syndrome. Broader study findings: TCR sequencing and HLA analysis covered a relatively small number of individuals.

TCR beta sequences were obtained from blood CD8+ and CD4+ T cells. Patients with stable or active relapsing-remitting disease, all of them treatment-naive, made up the multiple sclerosis controls. The CDR3 covers 14 residues. The germline V gene has CDR1 DFQATT and CDR2 SNEGSKA (reference sequence). The ends were cut back, 2 bases at V and 4 bases at J, with 11 bases in the middle. Source material: CD4+ T cells from PBMCs. The V call is TRBV20-1, the J call TRBJ2-2; a possible D gene is TRBD2 (5 bases). The sequence derives from a human donor with multiple sclerosis. The CDR3 bases are TGCAGTGCTAGACCTAGCTCGAGCACCGGGGAGCTGTTTTTT. This translates into CSARPSSSTGELFF.